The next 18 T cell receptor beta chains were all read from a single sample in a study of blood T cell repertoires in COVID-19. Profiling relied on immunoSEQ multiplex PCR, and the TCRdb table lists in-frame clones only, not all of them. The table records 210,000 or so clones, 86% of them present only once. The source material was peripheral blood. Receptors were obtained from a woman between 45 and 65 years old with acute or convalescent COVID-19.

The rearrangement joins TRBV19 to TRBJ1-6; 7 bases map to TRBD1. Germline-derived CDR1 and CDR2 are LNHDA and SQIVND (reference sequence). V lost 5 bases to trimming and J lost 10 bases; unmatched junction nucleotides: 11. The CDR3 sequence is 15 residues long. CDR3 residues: CASSSLAGGVSPLHF. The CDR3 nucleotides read TGTGCCAGTAGTTCGTTGGCAGGGGGTGTATCACCCCTCCACTTT.

CDR3 region: CAIRGESGDRLSSYNEQFF. CDR3 DNA sequence: TGTGCCATCAGGGGGGAGTCCGGGGACAGGTTAAGCTCCTACAATGAGCAGTTCTTC. The chain employs TRBV10-3 and TRBJ2-1; 8 nucleotides agree with TRBD1. The germline CDR1 and CDR2 sequences are ENHRY and SYGVKD. The CDR3 is 19 amino acids. V was clipped by 6 bases and J by 0 bases; unmatched bases: 16.

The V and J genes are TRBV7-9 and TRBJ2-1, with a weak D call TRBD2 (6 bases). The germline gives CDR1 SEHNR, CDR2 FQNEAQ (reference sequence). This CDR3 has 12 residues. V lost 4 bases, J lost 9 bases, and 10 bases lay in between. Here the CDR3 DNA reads TGTGCCAGCAGCTCGGGACTCCCTGAGCAGTTCTTC. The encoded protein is CASSSGLPEQFF.

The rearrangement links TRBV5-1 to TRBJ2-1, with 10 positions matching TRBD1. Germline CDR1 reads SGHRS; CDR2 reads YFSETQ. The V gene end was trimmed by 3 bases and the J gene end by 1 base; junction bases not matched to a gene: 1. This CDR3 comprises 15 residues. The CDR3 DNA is TGCGCCAGCAGCTGGGACAGGGGATCCTACAATGAGCAGTTCTTC. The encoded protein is CASSWDRGSYNEQFF.

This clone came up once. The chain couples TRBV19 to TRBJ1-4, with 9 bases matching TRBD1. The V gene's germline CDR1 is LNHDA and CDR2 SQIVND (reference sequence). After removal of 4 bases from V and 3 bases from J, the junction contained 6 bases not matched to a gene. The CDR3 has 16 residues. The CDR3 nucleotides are TGTGCCAGTAGTACCGGACAGGGGATTGCTAATGAAAAACTGTTTTTT. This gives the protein CASSTGQGIANEKLFF.

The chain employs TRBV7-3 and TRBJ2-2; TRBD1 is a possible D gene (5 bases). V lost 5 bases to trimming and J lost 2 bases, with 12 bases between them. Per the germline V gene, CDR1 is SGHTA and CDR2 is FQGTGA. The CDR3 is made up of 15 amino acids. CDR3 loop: CASSRQGSNTGELFF. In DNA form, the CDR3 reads TGTGCCAGCAGCCGGCAGGGAAGTAACACCGGGGAGCTGTTTTTT.

The CDR3 loop reads CASNVGLAGGYNEQFF. The CDR3 nucleotides read TGTGCCAGTAACGTCGGACTAGCGGGAGGGTACAATGAGCAGTTCTTC. The rearrangement uses TRBV19 and TRBJ2-1, with 15 bases aligning to TRBD2. The germline gives CDR1 LNHDA, CDR2 SQIVND (reference sequence). The CDR3 is 16 residues long. J gave up 4 bases and V 7 bases, and 5 bases lay outside the gene matches. Drawing the rest from reference TRBV19 and TRBJ2-1, the complete variable domain is DGGITQSPKYLFRKEGQNVTLSCEQNLNHDAMYWYRQDPGQGLRLIYYSQIVNDFQKGDIAEGYSVSREKKESFPLTVTSAQKNPTAFYLCASNVGLAGGYNEQFFGPGTRLTVL.

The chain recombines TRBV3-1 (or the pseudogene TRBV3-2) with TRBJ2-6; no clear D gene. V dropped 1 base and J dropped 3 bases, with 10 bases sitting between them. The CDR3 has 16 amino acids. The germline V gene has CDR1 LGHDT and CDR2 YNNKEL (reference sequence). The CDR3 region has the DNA TGTGCCAGCAGCCAAGGTCGGTTAAGTGGGGCCAACGTCCTGACTTTC. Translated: CASSQGRLSGANVLTF.

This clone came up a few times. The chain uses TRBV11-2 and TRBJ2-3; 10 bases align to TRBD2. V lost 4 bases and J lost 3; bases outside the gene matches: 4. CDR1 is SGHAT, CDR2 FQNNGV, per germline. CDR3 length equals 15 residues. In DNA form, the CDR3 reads TGTGCCAGCAGCTCTAGCGGGGGATCGACAGATACGCAGTATTTT. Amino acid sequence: CASSSSGGSTDTQYF.

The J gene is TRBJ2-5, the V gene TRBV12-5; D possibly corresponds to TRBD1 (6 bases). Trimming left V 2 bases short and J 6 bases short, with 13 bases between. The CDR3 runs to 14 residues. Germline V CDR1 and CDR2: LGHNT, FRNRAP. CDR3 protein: CASGLNRVVQTQYF. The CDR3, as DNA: TGTGCTAGTGGTTTGAACAGGGTAGTACAGACCCAGTACTTC. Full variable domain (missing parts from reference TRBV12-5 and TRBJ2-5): DARVTQTPRHKVTEMGQEVTMRCQPILGHNTVFWYRQTMMQGLELLAYFRNRAPLDDSGMPKDRFSAEMPDATLATLKIQPSEPRDSAVYFCASGLNRVVQTQYFGPGTRLLVL.

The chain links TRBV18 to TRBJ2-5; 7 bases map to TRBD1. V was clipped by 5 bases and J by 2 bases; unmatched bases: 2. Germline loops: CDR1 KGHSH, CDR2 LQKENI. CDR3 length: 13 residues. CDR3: CASSGQEQETQYF. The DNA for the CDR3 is TGTGCCAGCTCAGGACAGGAACAAGAGACCCAGTACTTC.

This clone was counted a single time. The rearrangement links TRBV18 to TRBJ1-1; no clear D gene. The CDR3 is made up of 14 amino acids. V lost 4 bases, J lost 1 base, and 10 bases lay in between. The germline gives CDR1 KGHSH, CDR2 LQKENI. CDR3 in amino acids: CASSLFTENTEAFF. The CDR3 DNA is TGTGCCAGCTCACTTTTTACAGAGAACACTGAAGCTTTCTTT.

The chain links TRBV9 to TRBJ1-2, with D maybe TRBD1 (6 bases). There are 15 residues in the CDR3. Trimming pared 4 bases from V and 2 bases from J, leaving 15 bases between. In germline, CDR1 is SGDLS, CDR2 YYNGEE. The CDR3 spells CASSSGGAPNYGYTF. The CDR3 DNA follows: TGTGCCAGCAGCTCCGGGGGGGCGCCCAACTATGGCTACACCTTC.

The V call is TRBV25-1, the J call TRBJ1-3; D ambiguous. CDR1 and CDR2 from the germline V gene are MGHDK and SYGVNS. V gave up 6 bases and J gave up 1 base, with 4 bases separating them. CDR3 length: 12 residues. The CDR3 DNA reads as TGTGCCAGCAGACAGTCTGGAAACACCATATATTTT. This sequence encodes CASRQSGNTIYF.

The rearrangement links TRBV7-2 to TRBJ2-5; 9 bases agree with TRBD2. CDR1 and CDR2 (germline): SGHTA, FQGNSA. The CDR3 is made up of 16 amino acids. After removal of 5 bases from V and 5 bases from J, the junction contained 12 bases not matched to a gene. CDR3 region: CASSPRVSGGTETQYF. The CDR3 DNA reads TGTGCCAGCAGCCCGCGGGTTAGCGGGGGCACTGAGACCCAGTACTTC. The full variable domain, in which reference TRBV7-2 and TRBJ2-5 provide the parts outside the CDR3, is GAGVSQSPSNKVTEKGKDVELRCDPISGHTALYWYRQSLGQGLEFLIYFQGNSAPDKSGLPSDRFSAERTGGSVSTLTIQRTQQEDSAVYLCASSPRVSGGTETQYFGPGTRLLVL.

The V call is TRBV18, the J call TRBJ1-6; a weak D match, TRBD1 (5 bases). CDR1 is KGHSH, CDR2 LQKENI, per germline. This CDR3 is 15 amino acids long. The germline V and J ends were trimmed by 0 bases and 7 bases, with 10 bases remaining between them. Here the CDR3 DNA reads TGTGCCAGCTCACCACCGGCAGGGAAGAATTCACCCCTCCACTTT. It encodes CASSPPAGKNSPLHF.

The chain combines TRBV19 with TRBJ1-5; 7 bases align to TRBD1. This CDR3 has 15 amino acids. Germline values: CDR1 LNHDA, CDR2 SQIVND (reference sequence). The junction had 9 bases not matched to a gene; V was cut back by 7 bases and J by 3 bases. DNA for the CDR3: TGTGCCAGTACCTCCTTCAGGGGGGACAATCAGCCCCAGCATTTT. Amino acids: CASTSFRGDNQPQHF.

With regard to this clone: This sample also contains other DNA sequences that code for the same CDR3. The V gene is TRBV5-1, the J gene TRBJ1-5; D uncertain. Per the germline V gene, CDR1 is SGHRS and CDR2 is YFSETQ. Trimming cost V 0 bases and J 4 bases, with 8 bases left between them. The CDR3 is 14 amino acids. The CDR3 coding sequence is TGCGCCAGCAGCTTGGGCGGGTCGAATCAGCCCCAGCATTTT. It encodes CASSLGGSNQPQHF.